This entry lists 20 T cell receptor beta chains sequenced from one sample in a study of CD8 T cells in ankylosing spondylitis. TCRdb independently ran MiXCR on the 5' RACE reads; one entry per CDR3 protein. This sample yields around 250,000 distinct CDR3 sequences, of which over 8.5% are seen a single time; roughly 6.8% belongs to the top ten. The sequencing sample was made of blood, either unsorted or a sorted T cell fraction (not recorded which). The receptors shown here come from a male donor with ankylosing spondylitis or in good health (not recorded which).

This clonotype was recorded at least ten times. The V call is TRBV12-3 or TRBV12-4, the J call TRBJ2-7, with 7 bases matching TRBD1. The V and J ends lost 5 bases and 0 bases, in that order; junction bases with no gene match: 7. The CDR3 contains 15 residues. The CDR3 coding sequence is TGTGCCAGCAGTGGCTACAGGGGCCGCTCCTACGAGCAGTACTTC. Translating gives CASSGYRGRSYEQYF.

V usage is TRBV6-1 and J usage is TRBJ2-1; 11 bases agree with TRBD2. CDR1 is MNHNS and CDR2 is SASEGT in the germline V gene. CDR3 length: 14 residues. The V gene end was trimmed by 11 bases and the J gene end by 7 bases; junction bases not matched to a gene: 10. The chain's CDR3 is CAGGWTSGLNEQFF. The CDR3 DNA is TGTGCCGGCGGGTGGACTAGCGGGTTGAATGAGCAGTTCTTC.

This clonotype was counted only a few times. The V call is TRBV5-1, the J call TRBJ2-5; TRBD1 matches at 9 bases. The germline V gene encodes CDR1 SGHRS and CDR2 YFSETQ. The junction had 11 bases not matched to a gene; V was cut back by 4 bases and J by 4 bases. The CDR3 runs to 16 residues. The CDR3 loop is CASSPPGQGSLETQYF. CDR3 nucleotides: TGCGCCAGCAGCCCACCGGGACAGGGTAGCTTAGAGACCCAGTACTTC.

The table lists this clonotype with many counts. The V gene is TRBV5-1, the J gene TRBJ2-2; D gene ambiguous. CDR1 SGHRS and CDR2 YFSETQ come from the germline V gene. This CDR3 is built from 16 residues. With 1 base removed from V and 0 bases from J, the gap between germline ends came to 10 bases. The CDR3 loop is CASSLRAGSNTGELFF. The CDR3 DNA reads TGCGCCAGCAGCTTGCGCGCAGGATCGAACACCGGGGAGCTGTTTTTT.

This clonotype has ten or more counts. This sequence joins TRBV20-1 and TRBJ1-1; 10 bases are a match to TRBD1. Germline-derived CDR1 and CDR2 are DFQATT and SNEGSKA (reference sequence). The CDR3 spans 14 residues. V was clipped by 2 bases and J by 3 bases; unmatched bases: 3. The CDR3 bases are TGCAGTGCTAGACCCGGGACAGGGGACACTGAAGCTTTCTTT. This codes for CSARPGTGDTEAFF.

This clonotype has more than one count but fewer than ten. This rearrangement joins TRBV20-1 to TRBJ2-1; weak D call: TRBD2 (7 bases). Trimming shortened V by 3 bases and J by 4 bases, and 13 bases separated the two germline ends. CDR1 and CDR2 (germline): DFQATT, SNEGSKA (reference sequence). The CDR3 extends over 14 amino acids. As DNA, the CDR3 is TGCAGTGCTAGGTCGGGGGGCTCGTACAATGAGCAGTTCTTC. Translated: CSARSGGSYNEQFF.

This clonotype was seen at least ten times. The genes are TRBV7-3 and TRBJ2-5; D is undetermined. V was shortened by 5 bases and J by 2 bases, with 9 bases between the two germline ends. Germline values: CDR1 SGHTA, CDR2 FQGTGA. CDR3 length: 13 residues. This CDR3 is CASSPDPQETQYF. In DNA form, the CDR3 reads TGTGCCAGCAGCCCGGACCCACAAGAGACCCAGTACTTC.

This clonotype has ten or more counts. J is TRBJ1-5 and V is TRBV5-1, with D uncertain. The CDR3 length is 14 residues. From germline, CDR1 is SGHRS and CDR2 YFSETQ. V lost 0 bases to trimming and J lost 0 bases, with 4 bases between them. The CDR3 DNA reads TGCGCCAGCAGCTTGGGTTATAGCAATCAGCCCCAGCATTTT. As protein: CASSLGYSNQPQHF.

This clonotype was counted at least ten times. The chain employs TRBV5-1 and TRBJ1-2, with 8 bases that match TRBD1. V dropped 0 bases and J dropped 5; count of bases not matched to a gene: 0. CDR3 length equals 13 residues. Germline V lookup: CDR1 SGHRS, CDR2 YFSETQ. The CDR3 reads CASSLDRGYGYTF. DNA for the CDR3: TGCGCCAGCAGCTTGGACAGGGGGTATGGCTACACCTTC.

The J gene is TRBJ1-1, the V gene TRBV24-1, with 8 positions matching TRBD1. Trimming removed 4 bases from V and 7 bases from J; junction bases left unmatched: 7. The CDR3 extends over 14 amino acids. Germline assignment: CDR1 KGHDR and CDR2 SFDVKD. The CDR3 protein is CATSDSGGIGEAFF. The CDR3 nucleotides read TGTGCCACCAGTGACTCAGGGGGCATTGGTGAAGCTTTCTTT.

As for this clonotype: Just one base apart from a much larger clone, this may be a read error. The genes are TRBV21-1 and TRBJ2-4; the table's D call of TRBD1 was not tested on the DNA. TRBV21-1 is an annotated pseudogene. The CDR3 runs 15 residues. CDR3 loop: CVSSNGQLAKNIQYF. The CDR3 coding sequence is TGTGTCAGCAGCAACGGACAGCTAGCCAAAAACATTCAGTACTTC.

This clonotype was found many times. The chain employs TRBV5-5 and TRBJ2-3; TRBD1 agrees at 7 bases. The V segment lost 5 bases and the J segment 1 base; nucleotides outside the gene matches: 10. The CDR3 is 16 amino acids. Germline CDR1 SGHKS, CDR2 YYEKEE (reference sequence). The CDR3 spells CASRKGQRMGTDTQYF. DNA of the CDR3: TGTGCCAGCAGGAAGGGACAGCGAATGGGCACAGATACGCAGTATTTT.

This clonotype was seen more than once but under ten times. V usage is TRBV5-1 and J usage is TRBJ2-1; 8 nucleotides match TRBD2. CDR1 is SGHRS and CDR2 is YFSETQ in the germline V gene. The ends lost 3 bases at V and 4 bases at J; junction bases unmatched: 12. This CDR3 has 17 amino acids. In DNA form, the CDR3 reads TGCGCCAGCAGCTCAGGACTAGCCGGCCAACGGTACAATGAGCAGTTCTTC. Residues: CASSSGLAGQRYNEQFF. The full variable domain, rest sourced from reference TRBV5-1 and TRBJ2-1, is KAGVTQTPRYLIKTRGQQVTLSCSPISGHRSVSWYQQTPGQGLQFLFEYFSETQRNKGNFPGRFSGRQFSNSRSEMNVSTLELGDSALYLCASSSGLAGQRYNEQFFGPGTRLTVL.

In its sample, this clonotype was seen many times. The chain has TRBV5-1 and TRBJ1-1; D is unclear. Germline lookup yields CDR1 SGHRS and CDR2 YFSETQ. The CDR3 covers 15 residues. Trimming removed 3 bases from V and 1 base from J, with 13 bases in between. The CDR3 spells CASSYYLVGNTEAFF. DNA of the CDR3: TGCGCCAGCAGCTACTATTTGGTGGGGAACACTGAAGCTTTCTTT.

The chain combines TRBV2 with TRBJ1-2; D not resolved. The length of the CDR3 is 15 residues. Trimming left V 5 bases short and J 2 bases short, with 15 bases between. Germline CDR1 and CDR2: SNHLY and FYNNEI. CDR3 DNA sequence: TGTGCCAGCAGTAAAATCCGGATACCCAACTATGGCTACACCTTC. This encodes CASSKIRIPNYGYTF.

This clonotype was seen repeatedly, ten times or more. V usage is TRBV6-1 and J usage is TRBJ2-7; perhaps TRBD2 as D (6 bases). Germline V lookup: CDR1 MNHNS, CDR2 SASEGT. V gave up 7 bases and J gave up 5 bases, with 9 bases separating them. The CDR3 totals 11 residues. CDR3 nucleotide sequence: TGTGCCAGCACAGGGAGGAACGAGCAGTACTTC. This sequence encodes CASTGRNEQYF.

This clonotype has a handful of counts. This chain joins TRBV5-1 and TRBJ2-5, with 7 bases identical to TRBD2. The CDR3 sequence is 15 residues long. V gave up 2 bases and J gave up 2 bases; unmatched junction bases: 6. CDR1 and CDR2 from the germline V gene are SGHRS and YFSETQ. CDR3 nucleotides: TGCGCCAGCAGCTTAGCGGGAACCCCTCAAGAGACCCAGTACTTC. It specifies CASSLAGTPQETQYF.

This clonotype was seen repeatedly, ten times or more. The chain couples TRBV20-1 to TRBJ2-3; 7 positions agree with TRBD2. This CDR3 comprises 14 residues. Germline-derived CDR1 and CDR2 are DFQATT and SNEGSKA (reference sequence). Trimming at V came to 6 bases and at J to 4 bases, leaving 10 bases not matched to a gene. The CDR3 coding sequence is TGCAGTGCCCGCGGGGAGGGACCGGCAGATACGCAGTATTTT. This encodes CSARGEGPADTQYF.

This clonotype has ten or more counts. The rearrangement links TRBV20-1 to TRBJ1-1, with 8 nucleotides matching TRBD1. V was pared by 1 base and J by 3 bases, with 4 bases of the junction left unmatched. Germline CDR1 is DFQATT and CDR2 is SNEGSKA (reference sequence). The CDR3 loop spans 14 amino acids. CDR3 in amino acids: CSARGRGLDTEAFF. The CDR3 nucleotides read TGCAGTGCTAGAGGCAGGGGGCTTGACACTGAAGCTTTCTTT.

This clonotype was counted ten times or more. This chain's CDR3 is CSVAPGQSYEQYF. The CDR3 DNA is TGCAGCGTCGCCCCGGGACAGTCCTACGAGCAGTACTTC. The chain joins TRBV29-1 to TRBJ2-7; 7 positions match TRBD1. Germline CDR1 is SQVTM and CDR2 is ANQGSEA. V dropped 6 bases and J dropped 1; count of bases not matched to a gene: 6. CDR3 length: 13 amino acids.